A selection of T cell receptor beta chains follows, all from one sample in a study of T cells in Graves' hyperthyroidism and ophthalmopathy. TCRdb reanalysed the multiplex PCR reads using MiXCR and keeps one entry per CDR3 protein. The sample lists almost 500,000 distinct CDR3 sequences, roughly 23% occurring once. Sequenced sample: blood. These receptors were collected from a woman between 65 and 79 years old with Graves' ophthalmopathy. The CDR3 runs from the conserved cysteine through the conserved F or W. A D gene is named only where the DNA matches it firmly. The listing skips clone size in some rows; elsewhere it reads once, few, many or a size class.

j_gene | abundance | v_gene | d_gene | CDR3aa | CDR3nt
TRBJ1-3 | . | TRBV6-2/TRBV6-3 | TRBD1 | CASSSYFAGGLRGNTIYF | TGTGCCAGCAGTTCTTACTTCGCAGGGGGTTTGAGGGGAAACACCATATATTTT
TRBJ2-5 | . | TRBV19 | TRBD1 | CASSSSGTGDLETQYF | TGTGCCAGTAGTTCCTCCGGGACAGGGGATCTGGAGACCCAGTACTTC
TRBJ2-7 | many | TRBV6-6 | . | CASSYSTGRRGEQYF | TGTGCCAGCAGTTACTCGACCGGGAGAAGGGGCGAGCAGTACTTC
TRBJ2-4 | . | TRBV28 | . | CASRAPEENIQYF | TGTGCCAGCAGGGCCCCGGAAGAAAACATTCAGTACTTC
TRBJ2-3 | . | TRBV29-1 | TRBD2 | CSVPSGERVDTQYF | TGCAGCGTTCCCAGCGGGGAGCGGGTGGATACGCAGTATTTT
TRBJ2-7 | . | TRBV11-3 | . | CASSTRGGAGEQYF | TGTGCCAGCAGCACGAGAGGCGGGGCGGGCGAGCAGTACTTC
TRBJ2-7 | . | TRBV27 | . | CASSVRFDVLYEQYF | TGTGCCAGCAGTGTGAGGTTTGATGTTCTCTACGAGCAGTACTTC
TRBJ2-7 | once | TRBV10-3 | TRBD2 | CAIGAKAGGFAYEQYF | TGTGCCATCGGGGCTAAGGCGGGAGGGTTCGCCTACGAGCAGTACTTC
TRBJ2-3 | many | TRBV7-2 | TRBD2 | CASSLDISAGGTDTQYF | TGTGCCAGCAGCTTAGATATATCGGCGGGAGGCACAGATACGCAGTATTTT
TRBJ1-6 | few | TRBV6-1 | . | CASMVRGGSPLHF | TGTGCCAGCATGGTCAGGGGCGGTTCACCCCTCCACTTT
TRBJ2-3 | few | TRBV5-1 | TRBD1 | CASSVRTGGANTQYF | TGCGCCAGCAGCGTTCGAACAGGGGGCGCAAATACGCAGTATTTT
TRBJ1-2 | . | TRBV5-1 | . | CASSLVAGSNYGYTF | TGCGCCAGCAGCTTGGTAGCAGGATCTAACTATGGCTACACCTTC
TRBJ2-7 | many | TRBV27 | . | CASSYQGFYEQYF | TGTGCCAGCAGTTACCAGGGGTTCTACGAGCAGTACTTC
TRBJ1-5 | . | TRBV7-9 | TRBD1 | CASSWTGSDQPQHF | TGTGCCAGCAGCTGGACAGGGTCGGATCAGCCCCAGCATTTT
TRBJ1-3 | . | TRBV7-9 | TRBD1 | CASSLGQGSGNIIYF | TGTGCCAGCAGCCTAGGACAGGGGAGCGGAAACATCATATATTTT
TRBJ2-7 | few | TRBV27 | . | CASSEMRYRDYEQYF | TGTGCCAGCAGTGAAATGCGATACAGGGACTACGAGCAGTACTTC
TRBJ2-2 | . | TRBV10-3 | TRBD2 | CAISESRTSGPENTGELFF | TGTGCCATCAGTGAGTCCAGGACTAGCGGACCGGAGAACACCGGGGAGCTGTTTTTT
TRBJ1-2 | . | TRBV6-1 | TRBD1 | CASTMGQVLNYGYTF | TGTGCCAGCACCATGGGACAGGTCCTTAACTATGGCTACACCTTC
TRBJ1-6 | once | TRBV5-1 | . | CASSLGLKDNSPLHF | TGCGCCAGCAGCTTGGGGTTGAAAGATAATTCACCCCTCCACTTT
TRBJ1-3 | . | TRBV20-1 | . | CSARRTGRGNTIYF | TGCAGTGCTAGGAGAACAGGCCGCGGAAACACCATATATTTT
TRBJ2-1 | . | TRBV5-1 | . | CASSLAPSSEQFF | TGCGCCAGCAGCTTGGCCCCTAGCAGTGAGCAGTTCTTC
TRBJ2-5 | . | TRBV12-3/TRBV12-4 | TRBD1 | CASRDHRDRETQYF | TGTGCCAGCAGGGATCACAGGGACAGGGAGACCCAGTACTTC
TRBJ2-3 | many | TRBV2 | TRBD2 | CASSQGLAGLYTDTQYF | TGTGCCAGCAGTCAGGGACTAGCGGGACTATACACAGATACGCAGTATTTT
TRBJ2-1 | . | TRBV10-3 | . | CAISEAQSHNEQFF | TGTGCCATCAGTGAGGCCCAATCCCACAATGAGCAGTTCTTC
TRBJ2-3 | . | TRBV5-1 | TRBD1 | CASSFGTVSTDTQYF | TGCGCCAGCAGCTTCGGGACAGTTAGCACAGATACGCAGTATTTT
TRBJ2-5 | many | TRBV2 | TRBD1 | CASSARGETQYF | TGTGCCAGCAGTGCCAGGGGGGAGACCCAGTACTTC
TRBJ1-4 | few | TRBV30 | . | CAWSATGEKLFF | TGTGCCTGGAGCGCAACAGGTGAAAAACTGTTTTTT
TRBJ1-1 | many | TRBV6-1 | TRBD1 | CASRETGGSWNTEAFF | TGTGCCAGCAGAGAAACAGGGGGCAGTTGGAACACTGAAGCTTTCTTT